The 2 T cell receptor beta chains listed next were all sequenced from one sample in a study of regulatory T cells in long-lasting Graves disease (dated by TCRdb to the early 2020s). The library was prepared using multiplex PCR. TCRdb shows the sequencer as Illumina HiSeq 4000. iRepertoire HTBI primers and Arm-PCR amplification of CDR3 regions were used to construct TCR beta libraries. In-frame beta chains were kept once TCRdb had trimmed the public reads at Q25 with fastp and called clones with MiXCR. Duplicate CDR3 protein sequences are folded into a single record with the most common DNA and genes. This sample has approximately 400,000 distinct CDR3 sequences in its table, and less than 25% of those were observed once. The ten largest clones add up to roughly 20% of the sample. According to the study, the label for this sample's time point signals: persistent/refractory GD, antithyroid drugs over 5 years with positive TRAb. For both TCR sequencing and RNA sequencing, RNA was extracted from PBMCs in TRIzol.

Sequencing used peripheral blood mononuclear cells (PBMCs), obtained when the disease was refractory, from a patient treated with antithyroid drugs. These receptor sequences come from a female donor with Graves disease.

At least ten counts were recorded for this clonotype. The chain employs TRBV7-2 and TRBJ2-7, with unresolved D. The CDR3 contains 11 residues. Germline V gives CDR1 SGHTA, CDR2 FQGNSA. V lost 5 bases and J 3 bases, leaving 5 bases between the germline ends. The CDR3 DNA reads TGTGCCAGCAGCCCAAACTACGAGCAGTACTTC. Protein sequence: CASSPNYEQYF.

This clonotype was seen many times. The chain is built from TRBV28 and TRBJ2-1, with 8 bases that match TRBD2. This CDR3 region has 16 residues. J was trimmed by 6 bases and V by 3 bases; bases with no gene match: 10. The germline gives CDR1 MDHEN, CDR2 SYDVKM. The CDR3: CASSFIIRGGVNEQFF. The CDR3 DNA reads as TGTGCCAGCAGTTTCATCATCCGGGGGGGAGTCAATGAGCAGTTCTTC.